These 32 T cell receptor beta chains were all obtained from the same sample, sequenced in a study of control samples from healthy donors and cancer patients. Sequenced by immunoSEQ multiplex PCR; TCRdb stores in-frame clones only, minus some. The table records about 120,000 clones, roughly 92% of them present only once. Sequencing input: blood. The receptor set was obtained from a man aged 18-30 years in good health.

The rearrangement uses TRBV6-2 or TRBV6-3 and TRBJ2-1; 8 positions agree with TRBD1. Germline-derived CDR1 and CDR2 are MNHEY and SVGEGT. This CDR3 is built from 15 residues. J was trimmed by 5 bases and V by 2 bases; bases with no gene match: 5. CDR3: CASSYRRGLDNEQFF. The CDR3, as DNA: TGTGCCAGCAGTTACCGCAGGGGGCTTGACAATGAGCAGTTCTTC.

V and J are TRBV7-9 and TRBJ2-7; TRBD2 agrees at 8 bases. Trimming at V came to 4 bases and at J to 6 bases, leaving 8 bases not matched to a gene. Looked up from germline, CDR1 is SEHNR and CDR2 is FQNEAQ (reference sequence). The CDR3 has 14 residues. The chain's CDR3 is CASSYAGGPAEQYF. The CDR3 DNA reads TGTGCCAGCAGCTATGCGGGGGGCCCAGCCGAGCAGTACTTC.

This chain connects TRBV27 to TRBJ2-2; 7 bases line up with TRBD1. This CDR3 is built from 19 residues. The junction had 12 bases not matched to a gene; V was cut back by 2 bases and J by 0 bases. CDR1 MNHEY and CDR2 SMNVEV come from the germline V gene (reference sequence). CDR3 protein: CASSLRQGRGEANTGELFF. The CDR3, as DNA: TGTGCCAGCAGTTTAAGACAGGGCCGGGGAGAGGCGAACACCGGGGAGCTGTTTTTT.

This chain uses TRBV7-3 with TRBJ2-3; D is uncertain. This CDR3 is built from 13 residues. V gave up 4 bases and J gave up 3 bases, with 8 bases separating them. The germline gives CDR1 SGHTA, CDR2 FQGTGA. CDR3 residues: CASSSPGTDTQYF. CDR3 coding DNA: TGTGCCAGCAGCTCTCCCGGGACAGATACGCAGTATTTT. Variable domain in full (rest from reference TRBV7-3 and TRBJ2-3): GAGVSQTPSNKVTEKGKYVELRCDPISGHTALYWYRQSLGQGPEFLIYFQGTGAADDSGLPNDRFFAVRPEGSVSTLKIQRTERGDSAVYLCASSSPGTDTQYFGPGTRLTVL.

V gene TRBV10-3 combines with J gene TRBJ2-5, with 12 positions matching TRBD2. Losses at the gene ends were 10 bases for V and 5 bases for J; bases not matched to a gene: 11. The germline V gene encodes CDR1 ENHRY and CDR2 SYGVKD. The CDR3 has 15 amino acids. The CDR3 DNA is TGTGCCACCACCTTCCTAGCGGGGGGGCAGGAGACCCAGTACTTC. This encodes CATTFLAGGQETQYF.

The rearrangement links TRBV27 to TRBJ2-5; 8 bases map to TRBD1. The V gene's germline CDR1 is MNHEY and CDR2 SMNVEV (reference sequence). The V and J ends lost 6 bases and 2 bases, in that order; junction bases with no gene match: 8. This CDR3 is 15 amino acids long. The CDR3 here is CASSLGTGRQETQYF. CDR3 nucleotides: TGTGCCAGCAGCCTGGGGACAGGACGACAAGAGACCCAGTACTTC.

The chain joins TRBV10-2 to TRBJ2-1; 8 positions match TRBD1. V dropped 6 bases and J dropped 5; count of bases not matched to a gene: 3. Looked up from germline, CDR1 is WSHSY and CDR2 is SAAADI. This CDR3 spans 13 amino acids. CDR3 nucleotide sequence: TGCGCCAGCAGCCCGGACAGGGACAATGAGCAGTTCTTC. As protein: CASSPDRDNEQFF.

The J gene is TRBJ1-1, the V gene TRBV11-1; D may be TRBD1 (5 bases). This CDR3 is 15 amino acids long. Deletions cut 0 bases from V and 3 bases from J, with 11 bases between. Germline V gives CDR1 SGHAT, CDR2 FQDESV (reference sequence). In DNA form, the CDR3 reads TGTGCCAGCAGCTTAGCCGACAGAGCTTACACTGAAGCTTTCTTT. Amino acid sequence: CASSLADRAYTEAFF. The variable domain in full, completed from reference TRBV11-1 and TRBJ1-1, reads EAEVAQSPRYKITEKSQAVAFWCDPISGHATLYWYRQILGQGPELLVQFQDESVVDDSQLPKDRFSAERLKGVDSTLKIQPAELGDSAMYLCASSLADRAYTEAFFGQGTRLTVV.

The chain employs TRBV3-1 (or the pseudogene TRBV3-2) and TRBJ2-3, with D perhaps being TRBD1 or TRBD2 (5 bases each). The V gene's germline CDR1 is LGHDT and CDR2 YNNKEL (reference sequence). Trimming cost V 5 bases and J 2 bases, with 14 bases left between them. The CDR3 spans 15 residues. Here the CDR3 reads CASSATGTFTDTQYF. The CDR3 region has the DNA TGTGCCAGCAGCGCGACCGGGACGTTCACAGATACGCAGTATTTT.

The chain links TRBV18 to TRBJ2-1; D call uncertain. CDR1 and CDR2 (germline): KGHSH, LQKENI. V was pared by 3 bases and J by 0 bases, with 12 bases between. There are 16 residues in the CDR3. This chain's CDR3 is CASSPSLRYSYNEQFF. The DNA of the CDR3 is TGTGCCAGCTCACCTTCCCTCAGATACTCCTACAATGAGCAGTTCTTC.

The V and J genes are TRBV7-9 and TRBJ1-1; 9 bases align to TRBD1. Germline V lookup: CDR1 SEHNR, CDR2 FQNEAQ (reference sequence). CDR3 length: 15 amino acids. The junction had 12 bases not matched to a gene; V was cut back by 5 bases and J by 8 bases. CDR3 sequence (DNA): TGTGCCAGCAGCCCCCAACAGGGGGCTGTTGGAGAAGCTTTCTTT. The encoded protein is CASSPQQGAVGEAFF.

The rearrangement joins TRBV5-1 to TRBJ2-1; 9 bases map to TRBD1. This CDR3 contains 14 residues. CDR1 and CDR2 (germline): SGHRS, YFSETQ. V was pared by 2 bases and J by 6 bases, with 3 bases of the junction left unmatched. CDR3 amino acids: CASSFGTGSNEQFF. The CDR3 DNA sequence: TGCGCCAGCAGCTTCGGGACAGGGTCCAATGAGCAGTTCTTC.

This clone was seen once. CDR3 DNA sequence: TGTGCCAGCAGTTCAGGGGGAGGATATCGCAATCAGCCCCAGCATTTT. Encoded protein: CASSSGGGYRNQPQHF. The genes are TRBV28 and TRBJ1-5; 7 nucleotides agree with TRBD1. J lost 2 bases, V lost 4 bases, and 8 bases had no gene match. Germline V gene sequence: CDR1 MDHEN, CDR2 SYDVKM. The CDR3 extends over 16 amino acids.

The chain joins TRBV10-3 to TRBJ2-7; D tentatively reads TRBD1 or TRBD2 (5 bases each). V was shortened by 2 bases and J by 3 bases, with 14 bases between the two germline ends. The CDR3 contains 15 residues. The V gene's germline CDR1 is ENHRY and CDR2 SYGVKD. The CDR3 DNA follows: TGTGCCATCAGTGAGGGGCTTGGGACCCTCTACGAGCAGTACTTC. Its protein is CAISEGLGTLYEQYF.

The V and J genes are TRBV10-1 and TRBJ2-1; 12 nucleotides line up with TRBD2. There are 18 residues in the CDR3. Germline V lookup: CDR1 WNHNN, CDR2 SYGVQD (reference sequence). V dropped 3 bases and J dropped 5; count of bases not matched to a gene: 11. The CDR3 nucleotides are TGCGCCAGCAGTGAATCTTTTTCTAGCGGGGGGGCCGACAATGAGCAGTTCTTC. It specifies CASSESFSSGGADNEQFF.

V and J are TRBV4-1 and TRBJ1-2; 7 bases match TRBD1. The junction had 17 bases not matched to a gene; V was cut back by 5 bases and J by 2 bases. The CDR3 contains 18 residues. Germline CDR1 is MGHRA and CDR2 is YSYEKL. Here the CDR3 reads CASSSLRDRELVNYGYTF. In nucleotides, the CDR3 is TGCGCCAGCAGCTCTCTCCGAGACAGGGAGCTGGTGAACTATGGCTACACCTTC.

J is TRBJ1-2 and V is TRBV7-9, with 9 bases lining up with TRBD1. This CDR3 is built from 17 residues. The junction had 14 bases not matched to a gene; V was cut back by 1 base and J by 8 bases. Germline V gives CDR1 SEHNR, CDR2 FQNEAQ (reference sequence). CDR3 in DNA: TGTGCCAGCAGCTTAGTTTTTGGAAACAGGGGGCCAAGGGGCTACACCTTC. Protein sequence: CASSLVFGNRGPRGYTF.

CDR3 coding DNA: TGTGCCAGCTCACCTCGGACTAGCGGGGGGTCTCAAGAGACCCAGTACTTC. Amino acids: CASSPRTSGGSQETQYF. The genes are TRBV18 and TRBJ2-5, with 14 positions matching TRBD2. This CDR3 has 17 amino acids. Germline V CDR1 and CDR2: KGHSH, LQKENI. The V gene end was trimmed by 3 bases and the J gene end by 2 bases; junction bases not matched to a gene: 5.

J is TRBJ2-3 and V is TRBV20-1, with 9 bases matching TRBD2. V lost 3 bases, J lost 0 bases, and 13 bases stayed unmatched. This CDR3 is 18 amino acids long. Germline lookup yields CDR1 DFQATT and CDR2 SNEGSKA (reference sequence). The CDR3 here is CSASDVSGGATSTDTQYF. The CDR3 nucleotides read TGCAGTGCTAGTGACGTTAGCGGGGGAGCAACTAGCACAGATACGCAGTATTTT.

This sequence joins TRBV2 and TRBJ1-5; tentative D call: TRBD1 (6 bases). This CDR3 has 18 residues. With 2 bases removed from V and 2 bases from J, the gap between germline ends came to 19 bases. Germline V gene sequence: CDR1 SNHLY, CDR2 FYNNEI. The CDR3 DNA sequence: TGTGCCAGCAGTGAACGGTGCAGGGGCTGGTGTGGCAATCAGCCCCAGCATTTT. It encodes CASSERCRGWCGNQPQHF.

The sample holds a few counts of this clone. Other nucleotide sequences from this sample produce the same CDR3. The chain has TRBV6-5 and TRBJ1-2, with D possibly TRBD1 on 5 matching bases. The CDR3 runs 15 residues. Trimming shortened V by 4 bases and J by 8 bases, and 20 bases separated the two germline ends. The germline gives CDR1 MNHEY, CDR2 SVGAGI. As DNA, the CDR3 is TGTGCCAGCAGTTGGGACTGGGCGGGACCGTCAGGCTACACCTTC. As protein: CASSWDWAGPSGYTF.

A note on this clone: One end of the junction does not line up with germline, which may come from a read error. V and J are TRBV11-2 and TRBJ2-7, with TRBD2 matching over 7 bases. The germline V gene has CDR1 SGHAT and CDR2 FQNNGV. This CDR3 has 11 residues. This CDR3 is CASSSGRIRAF. Written as DNA, the CDR3 is TGTGCCAGCAGCTCCGGGAGGATACGGGCCTTC. The variable domain in full, completed from reference TRBV11-2 and TRBJ2-7, reads EAGVAQSPRYKIIEKRQSVAFWCNPISGHATLYWYQQILGQGPKLLIQFQNNGVVDDSQLPKDRFSAERLKGVDSTLKIQPAKLEDSAVYLCASSSGRIRAFGPGTRLTVT.

The gene calls are TRBV2 and TRBJ1-5; 12 bases align to TRBD1. CDR3 length: 14 amino acids. J was trimmed by 6 bases and V by 6 bases; bases with no gene match: 3. CDR1 is SNHLY, CDR2 FYNNEI, per germline. The DNA of the CDR3 is TGTGCCAGCAGAGGGACAGGGGGCAGTCAGCCCCAGCATTTT. Amino acids: CASRGTGGSQPQHF.

The V gene is TRBV4-2, the J gene TRBJ2-7, with TRBD2 as a possible D gene (5 bases). The germline V gene encodes CDR1 LGHNA and CDR2 YNFKEQ. There are 17 residues in the CDR3. V was shortened by 0 bases and J by 0 bases, with 15 bases between the two germline ends. For the CDR3, the DNA is TGTGCCAGCAGCCAAGAAGGACTCGGTGGAAACTCCTACGAGCAGTACTTC. This translates into CASSQEGLGGNSYEQYF.

The rearrangement links TRBV18 to TRBJ2-3; D unclear. Trimming shortened V by 5 bases and J by 1 base, and 4 bases separated the two germline ends. Germline-derived CDR1 and CDR2 are KGHSH and LQKENI. CDR3 length: 12 residues. CDR3 sequence reads: CASSTGTDTQYF. CDR3 nucleotides: TGTGCCAGCTCAACGGGCACAGATACGCAGTATTTT. Together with reference TRBV18 and TRBJ2-3, the CDR3 gives the full variable domain: NAGVMQNPRHLVRRRGQEARLRCSPMKGHSHVYWYRQLPEEGLKFMVYLQKENIIDESGMPKERFSAEFPKEGPSILRIQQVVRGDSAAYFCASSTGTDTQYFGPGTRLTVL.

The chain links TRBV19 to TRBJ1-5, with TRBD1 matching over 7 bases. V dropped 7 bases and J dropped 0; count of bases not matched to a gene: 6. The germline gives CDR1 LNHDA, CDR2 SQIVND (reference sequence). The CDR3 has 15 residues. CDR3 in amino acids: CASTSQGDSNQPQHF. Written as DNA, the CDR3 is TGTGCCAGTACCTCCCAGGGGGATAGCAATCAGCCCCAGCATTTT.

This chain uses TRBV19 with TRBJ2-7, with TRBD1 as a possible D gene (5 bases). Trimming cost V 7 bases and J 5 bases, with 18 bases left between them. CDR3 size: 14 residues. Germline V gives CDR1 LNHDA, CDR2 SQIVND (reference sequence). This chain's CDR3 is CASTLGPQGDEQYF. The CDR3 DNA follows: TGTGCCAGTACCCTGGGCCCGCAGGGCGACGAGCAGTACTTC.

The genes are TRBV11-3 and TRBJ2-7; D gene unclear. This CDR3 contains 13 residues. V was trimmed by 0 bases and J by 3 bases, leaving 6 bases between them. Per the germline V gene, CDR1 is SGHNT and CDR2 is YENEEA. This CDR3 is CASSLERNYEQYF. The CDR3 DNA reads TGTGCCAGCAGCTTAGAAAGGAACTACGAGCAGTACTTC.

CDR3 DNA: TGTGCCAGCAGCCAACCACTAGCGTCCCAGACCCAGTACTTC. This translates into CASSQPLASQTQYF. V usage is TRBV5-6 and J usage is TRBJ2-5; 7 bases map to TRBD2. The CDR3 length is 14 residues. The ends lost 4 bases at V and 6 bases at J; junction bases unmatched: 9. Germline lookup yields CDR1 SGHDT and CDR2 YYEEEE.

The chain recombines TRBV2 with TRBJ2-1, with 11 nucleotides matching TRBD2. Germline CDR1 reads SNHLY; CDR2 reads FYNNEI. The CDR3 covers 15 residues. Trimming at V came to 7 bases and at J to 7 bases, leaving 9 bases not matched to a gene. The DNA for the CDR3 is TGTGCCAGCATAGGGACTAGCGGCACCAAAAATGAGCAGTTCTTC. This translates into CASIGTSGTKNEQFF.

The J gene is TRBJ2-7, the V gene TRBV27, with TRBD1 matching 9 bases. The CDR3 runs 14 residues. J was trimmed by 6 bases and V by 5 bases; bases with no gene match: 8. Germline CDR1 MNHEY, CDR2 SMNVEV (reference sequence). In DNA, the CDR3 is TGTGCCAGCAGTCACCGGGACAGGGTCTCCGAGCAGTACTTC. It codes for CASSHRDRVSEQYF.

Only a few counts were recorded for this clone. The chain couples TRBV2 to TRBJ1-4; D perhaps matches TRBD1 (5 bases). The CDR3 consists of 12 residues. Germline values: CDR1 SNHLY, CDR2 FYNNEI. Trimming removed 1 base at V and 16 bases at J, with 13 bases between. The CDR3 DNA sequence: TGTGCCAGCAGTGAAGAAGGGGACGGTGAGTTTTTT. Protein: CASSEEGDGEFF.